One and the same sample provided the 15 T cell receptor beta chains below, sequenced in a study of T cell responses to AZD1222 COVID-19 vaccine. Libraries were prepared by immunoSEQ multiplex PCR; TCRdb keeps only in-frame clonotypes and omits some of them. The sample shows 75,000 to 100,000 clones, 85% to 90% of them seen only once. The source material was peripheral blood, sampled on day 0 of AZD1222 vaccination. The receptor set was obtained from an adult in good health.

The chain employs TRBV19 and TRBJ1-5; D perhaps matches TRBD1 (5 bases). CDR3 length: 13 residues. Germline-derived CDR1 and CDR2 are LNHDA and SQIVND (reference sequence). Trimming left V 2 bases short and J 7 bases short, with 9 bases between. Written as DNA, the CDR3 is TGTGCCAGTAGTATAAGGGGAGAACAGCCCCAGCATTTT. The encoded protein is CASSIRGEQPQHF.

The chain employs TRBV21-1 and TRBJ1-1; the tabulated D call, TRBD1, remains unverified against the DNA. TRBV21-1 is a documented pseudogene. This CDR3 spans 16 amino acids. CDR3 loop: CASSIKTGRFNTEAFF. CDR3 in DNA: TGTGCCAGCAGCATTAAGACAGGGCGATTTAACACTGAAGCTTTCTTT.

This clone was observed once. This chain uses TRBV25-1 with TRBJ1-3, with a possible D match to TRBD1 (5 bases). Between the trimmed V and J ends, which lost 1 base and 4 bases, there was a span of 14 bases. CDR3 size: 16 residues. The germline gives CDR1 MGHDK, CDR2 SYGVNS. The CDR3 DNA reads TGTGCCAGCAGTGAATGGGCAGGGACCGAGGGAAACACCATATATTTT. Encoded protein: CASSEWAGTEGNTIYF.

The J gene is TRBJ1-6, the V gene TRBV11-2; D uncertain. V was trimmed by 3 bases and J by 7 bases, leaving 13 bases between them. This CDR3 region has 15 residues. Per germline, CDR1 SGHAT and CDR2 FQNNGV. CDR3 region: CASSFLSSANSPLHF. The CDR3 coding sequence is TGTGCCAGCAGCTTCTTAAGCAGCGCAAATTCACCCCTCCACTTT.

The chain uses TRBV5-1 and TRBJ1-2; 7 bases agree with TRBD1. Looked up from germline, CDR1 is SGHRS and CDR2 is YFSETQ. V shed 3 bases and J 4 bases; nucleotides not matched to a gene: 15. The CDR3 length is 17 residues. The CDR3 bases are TGCGCCAGCAGCTCGGGACAGAAACCGTCGCTTGCCTATGGCTACACCTTC. Its protein is CASSSGQKPSLAYGYTF.

This clone was detected only once. The chain links TRBV14 to TRBJ2-3; D unclear. The germline CDR1 and CDR2 sequences are SGHDN and FVKESK. This CDR3 spans 11 amino acids. V was shortened by 3 bases and J by 6 bases, with 4 bases between the two germline ends. This CDR3 is CASSQSDTQYF. The CDR3, as DNA: TGTGCCAGCAGCCAGAGCGATACGCAGTATTTT.

This rearrangement joins TRBV28 to TRBJ1-2; tentatively, D is TRBD1 (5 bases). CDR1 is MDHEN, CDR2 SYDVKM, per germline. The CDR3 has 15 amino acids. V shed 2 bases and J shed 0 bases, with 10 bases lying between them. CDR3 DNA sequence: TGTGCCAGCAGTTTAAAAGGGGCGACTAACTATGGCTACACCTTC. It codes for CASSLKGATNYGYTF.

The chain recombines TRBV4-3 with TRBJ2-7; 9 bases fit TRBD2. V was pared by 0 bases and J by 0 bases, with 9 bases of the junction left unmatched. Per germline, CDR1 LGHNA and CDR2 YSLEER. This CDR3 region has 18 residues. The CDR3 loop is CASSQDLPASGVSYEQYF. CDR3 nucleotides: TGCGCCAGCAGCCAAGATCTCCCGGCTAGCGGGGTCTCCTACGAGCAGTACTTC.

V is TRBV4-1 and J is TRBJ1-1; D is ambiguous. The length of the CDR3 is 13 residues. Trimming left V 0 bases short and J 8 bases short, with 10 bases between. The germline V gene has CDR1 MGHRA and CDR2 YSYEKL. The CDR3 region is CASSQDGQNEAFF. The CDR3, as DNA: TGCGCCAGCAGCCAAGATGGGCAGAACGAAGCTTTCTTT.

This chain links TRBV30 with TRBJ2-3; D is undetermined. Trimming cost V 4 bases and J 7 bases, with 15 bases left between them. The CDR3 has 13 residues. Germline V gene lookup returns CDR1 GTSNPN and CDR2 SVGIG (reference sequence). Here the CDR3 DNA reads TGTGCCTGGAATACGGGTGGGCGTAATACGCAGTATTTT. This sequence encodes CAWNTGGRNTQYF.

This chain uses TRBV20-1 with TRBJ2-3; D is undetermined. V was clipped by 1 base and J by 8 bases, with 7 bases between them. Germline V CDR1 and CDR2: DFQATT, SNEGSKA (reference sequence). The CDR3 spans 11 residues. The CDR3 here is CSARVAATQYF. The DNA for the CDR3 is TGCAGTGCTAGAGTTGCTGCTACGCAGTATTTT.

The chain carries TRBV10-1 and TRBJ1-1; D might be TRBD1 (5 bases). This CDR3 contains 15 residues. V was cut by 0 bases and J by 2 bases, with 10 bases left in between. CDR1 and CDR2 (germline): WNHNN, SYGVQD (reference sequence). The CDR3 coding sequence is TGCGCCAGCAGTGAGTCAAGGGGATTAAACACTGAAGCTTTCTTT. It codes for CASSESRGLNTEAFF.

This chain joins TRBV11-3 and TRBJ2-1; 11 nucleotides match TRBD2. Germline V lookup: CDR1 SGHNT, CDR2 YENEEA. The CDR3 runs to 15 residues. V lost 4 bases to trimming and J lost 6 bases; unmatched junction nucleotides: 5. In DNA form, the CDR3 reads TGTGCCAGCAGCTCCACCGGGACTAGCGGCAATGAGCAGTTCTTC. Protein product: CASSSTGTSGNEQFF.

The rearrangement links TRBV5-1 to TRBJ1-6, with 11 bases aligning to TRBD1. The trim removed 1 base at V and 10 bases at J, leaving 7 bases unmatched. The CDR3 contains 16 residues. Per germline, CDR1 SGHRS and CDR2 YFSETQ. CDR3 DNA sequence: TGCGCCAGCAGCTTGTTCGGGACAGGGGGTCGCTCACCCCTCCACTTT. It codes for CASSLFGTGGRSPLHF. The full variable domain, its missing parts supplied by reference TRBV5-1 and TRBJ1-6, is KAGVTQTPRYLIKTRGQQVTLSCSPISGHRSVSWYQQTPGQGLQFLFEYFSETQRNKGNFPGRFSGRQFSNSRSEMNVSTLELGDSALYLCASSLFGTGGRSPLHFGNGTRLTVT.

This clone was seen once. The V and J genes are TRBV7-2 and TRBJ2-7; 7 bases line up with TRBD2. Germline-derived CDR1 and CDR2 are SGHTA and FQGNSA. The length of the CDR3 is 16 residues. The trim removed 1 base at V and 5 bases at J, leaving 11 bases unmatched. CDR3 nucleotide sequence: TGTGCCAGCAGCTTAGGCGGGAGTAACTTGTCGGACGAGCAGTACTTC. Residues: CASSLGGSNLSDEQYF.